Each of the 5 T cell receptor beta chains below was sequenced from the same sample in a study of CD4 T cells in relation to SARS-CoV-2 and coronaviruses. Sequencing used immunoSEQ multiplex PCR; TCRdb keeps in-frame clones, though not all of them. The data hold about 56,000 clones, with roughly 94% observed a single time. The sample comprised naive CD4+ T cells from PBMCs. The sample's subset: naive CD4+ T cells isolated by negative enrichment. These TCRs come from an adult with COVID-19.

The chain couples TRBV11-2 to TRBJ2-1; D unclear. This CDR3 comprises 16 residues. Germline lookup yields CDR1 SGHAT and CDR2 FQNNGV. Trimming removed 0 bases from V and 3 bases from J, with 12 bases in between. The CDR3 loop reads CASSLDLFIGYNEQFF. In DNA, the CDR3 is TGTGCCAGCAGCTTAGATCTGTTTATAGGCTACAATGAGCAGTTCTTC.

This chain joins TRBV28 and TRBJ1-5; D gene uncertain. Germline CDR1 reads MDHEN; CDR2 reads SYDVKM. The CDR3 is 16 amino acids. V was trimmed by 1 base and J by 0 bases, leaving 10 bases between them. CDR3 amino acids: CASSLFKTDSNQPQHF. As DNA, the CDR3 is TGTGCCAGCAGTTTATTCAAGACGGATAGCAATCAGCCCCAGCATTTT.

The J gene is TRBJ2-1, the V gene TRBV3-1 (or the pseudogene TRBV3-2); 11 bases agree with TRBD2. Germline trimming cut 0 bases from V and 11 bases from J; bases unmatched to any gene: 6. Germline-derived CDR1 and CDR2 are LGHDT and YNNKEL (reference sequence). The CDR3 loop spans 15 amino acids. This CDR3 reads CASSQERLAGNKQFF. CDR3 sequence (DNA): TGTGCCAGCAGCCAAGAACGACTAGCGGGGAACAAGCAGTTCTTC.

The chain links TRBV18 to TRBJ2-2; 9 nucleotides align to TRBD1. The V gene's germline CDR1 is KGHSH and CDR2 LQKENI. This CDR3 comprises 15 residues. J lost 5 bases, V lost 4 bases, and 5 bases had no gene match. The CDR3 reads CASSLDRGRTGELFF. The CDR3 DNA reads TGTGCCAGCTCACTGGACAGGGGAAGGACCGGGGAGCTGTTTTTT.

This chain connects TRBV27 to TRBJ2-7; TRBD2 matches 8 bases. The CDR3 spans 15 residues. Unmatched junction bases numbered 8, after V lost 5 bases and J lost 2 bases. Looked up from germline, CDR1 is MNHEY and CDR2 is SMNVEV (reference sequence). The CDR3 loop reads CASSGTSRPTYEQYF. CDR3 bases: TGTGCCAGCAGTGGGACTAGTCGGCCGACCTACGAGCAGTACTTC.